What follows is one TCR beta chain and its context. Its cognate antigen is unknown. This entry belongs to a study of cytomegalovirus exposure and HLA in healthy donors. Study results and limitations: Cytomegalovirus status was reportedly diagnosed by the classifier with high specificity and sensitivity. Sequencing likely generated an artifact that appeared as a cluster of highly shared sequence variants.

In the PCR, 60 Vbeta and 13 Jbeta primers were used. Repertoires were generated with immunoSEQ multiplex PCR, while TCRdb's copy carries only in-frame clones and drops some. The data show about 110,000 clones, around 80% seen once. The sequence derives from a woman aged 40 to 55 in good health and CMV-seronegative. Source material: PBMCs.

In DNA form, the CDR3 reads TGTGCCTCCGGGGGGTTTCGGGAAAAACTGTTTTTT. It yields the protein CASGGFREKLFF. The chain has TRBV30 and TRBJ1-4; D is perhaps TRBD1 (5 bases). Germline assignment: CDR1 GTSNPN and CDR2 SVGIG (reference sequence). The CDR3 is 12 residues long. Trimming left V 7 bases short and J 8 bases short, with 14 bases between.